Below, one T cell receptor beta chain is given with its context. The repertoire was sequenced with immunoSEQ multiplex PCR; TCRdb's copy has only in-frame clones and lacks some. There are about 140,000 clones in the sample; approximately 87% occur only once, and about 11% lies in the top ten. Allocation to cohorts depended on clinical history reported by the participants. Donors in Cohort 3 counted as recovered after two negative PCRs, clearance, or symptom resolution. The germline CDR1 and CDR2 sequences are GTSNPN and SVGIG (reference sequence). This CDR3 has 12 amino acids. V was cut by 3 bases and J by 11 bases, with 16 bases left in between. These data are taken from a study of blood T cell repertoires in COVID-19. As for the study in general: Material from acute and convalescent COVID-19 was sourced from the United States, Italy and Spain. The cDNA or gDNA used as material had been derived from T cells, B-cell-depleted T cells, or PBMCs.

This sequence originates from a man in his 60s who had recovered from COVID-19. Sample: PBMCs or T cells enriched from blood (not recorded which). The rearrangement uses TRBV30 and TRBJ1-1, with D tentatively TRBD1 (6 bases). CDR3 nucleotide sequence: TGTGCCTGGAGGCCGGACAGCCCGAGTGCTTTCTTT. It encodes CAWRPDSPSAFF. Looking up the rest from reference TRBV30 and TRBJ1-1 gives the full variable domain: SQTIHQWPATLVQPVGSPLSLECTVEGTSNPNLYWYRQAAGRGLQLLFYSVGIGQISSEVPQNLSASRPQDRQFILSSKKLLLSDSGFYLCAWRPDSPSAFFGQGTRLTVV.